The 15 T cell receptor beta chains presented below share a single source sample, sequenced in a study of T-cell reconstitution after alpha-beta-depleted transplantation in children. Preparation of the TCRbeta library used unique molecular identifiers. TCRdb reanalysed the PCR reads using MiXCR and keeps one entry per CDR3 protein. The data contain fewer than 1 million distinct CDR3 sequences, roughly 16% of them singletons. This specimen consisted of PBMCs, mostly from graft donor cells, obtained 360 days after TCRalphabeta/CD19-depleted stem cell transplant. Every receptor here comes from a male patient aged 10 to 17 who had a stem cell transplant for acute lymphoblastic leukemia, so the T cells may come from the graft donor.

This clonotype has only a few counts. V is TRBV4-1 and J is TRBJ2-7; tentatively, D is TRBD2 (5 bases). The CDR3 runs 13 residues. Trimming removed 8 bases at V and 4 bases at J, with 15 bases between. CDR1 is MGHRA and CDR2 is YSYEKL in the germline V gene. In DNA, the CDR3 is TGCGCCAGCGGTGTCGGGGTGGAGTACGAGCAGTACTTC. Protein sequence: CASGVGVEYEQYF.

This clonotype was counted between two and nine times. The V and J genes are TRBV15 and TRBJ2-5; D is unresolved. There are 16 residues in the CDR3. Germline V CDR1 and CDR2: LNHNV, YYDKDF (reference sequence). The V end was cut by 1 base, the J end by 4 bases, with 16 bases between. The CDR3 DNA sequence: TGTGCCACCAGCAGAGGGATAAGTCGTCGGGCAGAGACCCAGTACTTC. It is translated as CATSRGISRRAETQYF.

This clonotype was seen a handful of times. V and J are TRBV20-1 and TRBJ2-1, with D unclear. Deletions cut 5 bases from V and 12 bases from J, with 14 bases between. CDR3 length: 11 residues. CDR1 and CDR2 from the germline V gene are DFQATT and SNEGSKA (reference sequence). This CDR3 is CSAWLSAVQFF. The CDR3 DNA is TGCAGTGCTTGGTTGAGCGCCGTGCAGTTCTTC.

The V and J genes are TRBV6-6 and TRBJ1-2; D might be TRBD1 (5 bases). CDR1 and CDR2 (germline): MNHNY, SVGAGI (reference sequence). This CDR3 has 11 amino acids. CDR3 sequence (DNA): TGTGGGGGACCGAGAATCTATGGCTACACCTTC. Its protein product is CGGPRIYGYTF.

This chain uses TRBV6-5 with TRBJ2-5; D unclear. In germline, CDR1 is MNHEY, CDR2 SVGAGI. The V end was cut by 2 bases, the J end by 3 bases, with 13 bases between. The CDR3 sequence is 15 residues long. CDR3 sequence: CASSYNRNGEETQYF. The CDR3, as DNA: TGTGCCAGCAGTTACAACCGGAATGGAGAAGAGACCCAGTACTTC.

The V gene is TRBV20-1, the J gene TRBJ2-1, with D possibly TRBD1 on 5 matching bases. The CDR3 has 15 residues. Trimming pared 1 base from V and 3 bases from J, leaving 13 bases between. In germline, CDR1 is DFQATT, CDR2 SNEGSKA (reference sequence). The CDR3 region is CSARVPPDIYNEQFF. The CDR3 DNA reads TGCAGTGCTAGAGTCCCCCCGGACATCTACAATGAGCAGTTCTTC.

The chain combines TRBV7-9 with TRBJ1-1; D is unresolved. The CDR3 has 10 amino acids. In germline, CDR1 is SEHNR, CDR2 FQNEAQ (reference sequence). V shed 7 bases and J shed 8 bases, with 8 bases lying between them. The CDR3 sequence: CASTAVEAFF. The DNA for the CDR3 is TGTGCCAGCACCGCGGTCGAAGCTTTCTTT.

The chain couples TRBV2 to TRBJ2-7, with no clear D. CDR1 is SNHLY and CDR2 is FYNNEI in the germline V gene. The CDR3 consists of 14 residues. V was cut by 4 bases and J by 2 bases, with 12 bases left in between. The CDR3: CASSGIQLAYEQYF. CDR3 nucleotides: TGTGCCAGCAGTGGAATCCAGCTAGCCTACGAGCAGTACTTC.

About this clonotype itself: One end of the junction varies from germline; a read error may be responsible. This chain uses TRBV20-1 with TRBJ2-1, with D tentatively TRBD2 (5 bases). CDR3 length equals 14 residues. Germline lookup yields CDR1 DFQATT and CDR2 SNEGSKA (reference sequence). In DNA, the CDR3 is TGCAGTGCTAGAGTGTGGCCTAGCTACGATGAGCAGTTCTTC. Translation gives CSARVWPSYDEQFF.

On this clonotype itself: Mismatch with germline at one junction end may stem from a read error. The chain links TRBV7-6 to TRBJ2-1; D gene uncertain. The CDR3 extends over 15 amino acids. The V gene's germline CDR1 is SGHVS and CDR2 FNYEAQ. CDR3 amino acids: CVSSFIATPYNEQFF. In DNA form, the CDR3 reads TGTGTCAGCAGCTTTATAGCAACCCCCTACAATGAGCAGTTCTTC.

This clonotype was seen only a few times. V gene TRBV27 combines with J gene TRBJ1-5, with no clear D. Germline CDR1 reads MNHEY; CDR2 reads SMNVEV (reference sequence). The CDR3 extends over 15 amino acids. Trimming took off 3 bases at V and 7 bases at J, with 16 bases between the two ends. The CDR3 sequence is CASSFIAASGQPQHF. CDR3 nucleotide sequence: TGTGCCAGCAGTTTTATTGCAGCGTCCGGACAGCCCCAGCATTTT.

This clonotype was seen at least ten times. The V gene is TRBV4-1, the J gene TRBJ2-7; the D gene is possibly TRBD2 (5 bases). This CDR3 has 14 residues. V was pared by 4 bases and J by 0 bases, with 10 bases between. Germline loops: CDR1 MGHRA, CDR2 YSYEKL. DNA of the CDR3: TGCGCCAGCAGCCTTACTAGGGTCTCCTACGAGCAGTACTTC. It is translated as CASSLTRVSYEQYF.

The chain carries TRBV18 and TRBJ1-6; tentative D call: TRBD1 (6 bases). This CDR3 contains 14 residues. Germline CDR1 and CDR2: KGHSH and LQKENI. V gave up 4 bases and J gave up 7 bases, with 11 bases separating them. CDR3 amino acids: CASSQTGGNSPLHF. Written as DNA, the CDR3 is TGTGCCAGCTCACAGACAGGCGGGAATTCACCCCTCCACTTT.

The CDR3 DNA follows: TGTGCCATGGGCGGAGGGGTTCTCTACGAGCAGTACTTC. Translating it yields CAMGGGVLYEQYF. The V and J genes are TRBV5-2 and TRBJ2-7. TRBV5-2 is termed a pseudogene. This CDR3 region has 13 residues.

This clonotype was observed at least ten times. The chain uses TRBV27 and TRBJ1-1; D not resolved. Germline V gene data show CDR1 as MNHEY and CDR2 as SMNVEV (reference sequence). V was pared by 4 bases and J by 1 base, with 13 bases between. The CDR3 has 15 amino acids. The CDR3 region is CASSSLGGGNTEAFF. The DNA of the CDR3 is TGTGCCAGCAGTTCCCTCGGAGGAGGGAACACTGAAGCTTTCTTT.